The following is a TCR beta chain sequence with its context. What it binds is unknown. The data derive from a study of T cell responses to AZD1222 COVID-19 vaccine. Clones were sequenced by immunoSEQ multiplex PCR, and TCRdb holds only the in-frame ones, with some missing. Of 150,000 to 200,000 clones listed, over 90% are singletons. The CDR3 spans 16 residues. V lost 5 bases and J 3 bases, leaving 20 bases between the germline ends. Germline assignment: CDR1 LNHDA and CDR2 SQIVND (reference sequence). Study-level findings and limits: After two AZD1222 doses, spike-specific TCR breadth and depth rose versus day 0.

The V call is TRBV19, the J call TRBJ2-7; D call uncertain. The sequence was collected from an adult in good health. The sequenced sample was peripheral blood, obtained on day 0 of AZD1222 vaccination. The CDR3 loop is CASSSAQLKGIYEQYF. In DNA form, the CDR3 reads TGTGCCAGTAGTTCCGCTCAACTTAAGGGAATCTACGAGCAGTACTTC.